This T cell receptor beta chain was captured in a study of cytomegalovirus exposure and HLA in healthy donors. Study-wide findings and caveats: Immune exposure information available was restricted to CMV serostatus. Some TCR beta chains (more than 150 of them) were listed as cytomegalovirus-associated.

The study ran its PCR with 60 Vbeta and 13 Jbeta primers. Authors' data handling: Among the unique TCR beta chains that a later analysis counted, about 84 million in all, around 11 million were shared. The data were produced by immunoSEQ multiplex PCR, yet TCRdb's version contains in-frame clones alone and is incomplete. V and J calls and clone size come straight from that table; D and trimming were deduced from the DNA. The table counts about 130,000 clones; around 2.7% lies in the top ten. Germline V gene sequence: CDR1 SGHTA, CDR2 FQGTGA. With 5 bases clipped from V and 4 bases from J, the junction kept 8 bases outside the gene matches. The CDR3 is 17 amino acids. Nominally healthy donors provided the samples, though records likely missed some immune exposures. A remark on this clone: Its target is not known.

V usage is TRBV7-3 and J usage is TRBJ2-2, with 12 positions matching TRBD2. The sequence derives from a man aged 25-45 years in good health and CMV-seronegative. Sequenced: PBMCs. The CDR3 loop reads CASSLPLAGGSTGELFF. In nucleotides, the CDR3 is TGTGCCAGCAGCCTCCCACTAGCGGGAGGAAGCACCGGGGAGCTGTTTTTT. Drawing the rest from reference TRBV7-3 and TRBJ2-2, the complete variable domain is GAGVSQTPSNKVTEKGKYVELRCDPISGHTALYWYRQSLGQGPEFLIYFQGTGAADDSGLPNDRFFAVRPEGSVSTLKIQRTERGDSAVYLCASSLPLAGGSTGELFFGEGSRLTVL.